These 17 T cell receptor beta chains were sequenced from one sample in a study of blood T cell repertoires in COVID-19. Here immunoSEQ multiplex PCR was the method, and the copy in TCRdb shows in-frame clones only, minus some. This sample has fewer than 500,000 clones, with approximately 80% found just once. The sequenced sample was peripheral blood. The receptors come from a human donor with acute or convalescent COVID-19. The donor label of this sample is uncertain.

This chain links TRBV11-3 with TRBJ2-3, with D possibly matching TRBD1 (6 bases). Germline CDR1 SGHNT, CDR2 YENEEA. The V and J ends lost 0 bases and 1 base respectively, with 8 bases between them. This CDR3 is 15 amino acids long. The CDR3 DNA reads TGTGCCAGCAGCTTAGAGGGGGCGGGCACAGATACGCAGTATTTT. As protein: CASSLEGAGTDTQYF.

V and J are TRBV10-1 and TRBJ2-3, with D perhaps TRBD2 (6 bases). The ends were cut back, 10 bases at V and 1 base at J, with 12 bases in the middle. The CDR3 length is 13 residues. The V gene's germline CDR1 is WNHNN and CDR2 SYGVQD (reference sequence). As DNA, the CDR3 is TGCGCCACCCAGGCTAGCGGCACAGATACGCAGTATTTT. Encoded protein: CATQASGTDTQYF.

This clone occurred a few times. The rearrangement uses TRBV6-1 and TRBJ2-1; 8 nucleotides match TRBD2. Germline V gene lookup returns CDR1 MNHNS and CDR2 SASEGT. V dropped 2 bases and J dropped 0; count of bases not matched to a gene: 0. The CDR3 is 15 residues long. The CDR3 region has the DNA TGTGCCAGCAGTGAACTAGCGGGCTCCTACAATGAGCAGTTCTTC. Protein sequence: CASSELAGSYNEQFF.

J is TRBJ1-4 and V is TRBV5-8; D remains ambiguous. There are 18 residues in the CDR3. CDR1 SGHTS and CDR2 YDEGEE come from the germline V gene. V dropped 2 bases and J dropped 0 bases, with 17 bases sitting between them. CDR3 DNA sequence: TGTGCCAGCAGCTTATTAGTCGGCGGTATTGCAACTAATGAAAAACTGTTTTTT. Translating it yields CASSLLVGGIATNEKLFF.

V and J are TRBV11-2 and TRBJ1-4, with TRBD1 matching over 7 bases. Germline values: CDR1 SGHAT, CDR2 FQNNGV. The V segment lost 6 bases and the J segment 8 bases; nucleotides outside the gene matches: 12. This CDR3 contains 15 residues. CDR3 amino acids: CASSSRGQGGEKLFF. Written as DNA, the CDR3 is TGTGCCAGCAGTTCACGAGGGCAGGGGGGCGAAAAACTGTTTTTT.

The chain has TRBV18 and TRBJ2-3, with 13 positions matching TRBD2. J lost 2 bases, V lost 3 bases, and 2 bases had no gene match. Germline CDR1 is KGHSH and CDR2 is LQKENI. This CDR3 region has 16 residues. The CDR3 region has the DNA TGTGCCAGCTCACCCGGGACTAGCGGGATCACAGATACGCAGTATTTT. It encodes CASSPGTSGITDTQYF.

This clone was found a few times. The chain is built from TRBV6-5 and TRBJ1-6; D gene unclear. The V end was cut by 2 bases, the J end by 7 bases, with 9 bases between. The CDR3 consists of 14 residues. The V gene's germline CDR1 is MNHEY and CDR2 SVGAGI. The chain's CDR3 is CASSYPSKNSPLHF. The CDR3 DNA is TGTGCCAGCAGTTACCCATCCAAAAATTCACCCCTCCACTTT.

J is TRBJ1-2 and V is TRBV6-1; 8 bases fit TRBD1. Trimming removed 1 base from V and 0 bases from J; junction bases left unmatched: 7. This CDR3 is built from 17 residues. Germline V gene data show CDR1 as MNHNS and CDR2 as SASEGT. CDR3 sequence: CASSEGTDRVANYGYTF. The CDR3 bases are TGTGCCAGCAGTGAAGGGACGGACAGGGTAGCTAACTATGGCTACACCTTC.

This clone has more than one count but fewer than ten. J is TRBJ2-3 and V is TRBV2, with D hard to call. V was clipped by 8 bases and J by 9 bases, with 18 bases between them. The CDR3 is 13 residues long. Per the germline V gene, CDR1 is SNHLY and CDR2 is FYNNEI. CDR3 DNA: TGTGCCAGCTGTTCAACACTAACGACGACGCAGTATTTT. Translation: CASCSTLTTTQYF.

The chain links TRBV10-1 to TRBJ2-7; the D is unclear. V lost 4 bases to trimming and J lost 6 bases, with 19 bases between them. This CDR3 is 15 amino acids long. The germline V gene encodes CDR1 WNHNN and CDR2 SYGVQD (reference sequence). The CDR3 DNA sequence: TGCGCCAGCAGTGGGGTGAGGTCCTCCACGGCCGAGCAGTACTTC. This gives the protein CASSGVRSSTAEQYF.

CDR3 sequence: CASSQQTSGSYEQYF. The CDR3 DNA reads TGTGCCAGCAGTCAACAGACTAGCGGGAGTTACGAGCAGTACTTC. V is TRBV11-2 and J is TRBJ2-7; 12 nucleotides agree with TRBD2. The CDR3 length is 15 residues. With 6 bases clipped from V and 4 bases from J, the junction kept 7 bases outside the gene matches. From germline, CDR1 is SGHAT and CDR2 FQNNGV. Full variable domain (rest looked up from reference TRBV11-2 and TRBJ2-7): EAGVAQSPRYKIIEKRQSVAFWCNPISGHATLYWYQQILGQGPKLLIQFQNNGVVDDSQLPKDRFSAERLKGVDSTLKIQPAKLEDSAVYLCASSQQTSGSYEQYFGPGTRLTVT.

The V and J genes are TRBV3-1 (or the pseudogene TRBV3-2) and TRBJ2-7; TRBD1 might be the D (5 bases). The CDR3 is 15 residues long. CDR1 and CDR2 (germline): LGHDT, YNNKEL (reference sequence). V was shortened by 4 bases and J by 4 bases, with 17 bases between the two germline ends. The CDR3 nucleotides are TGTGCCAGCAGCCTGTCAGGGATACCTCCTTACGAGCAGTACTTC. The encoded protein is CASSLSGIPPYEQYF.

V and J are TRBV5-1 and TRBJ2-1; D possibly corresponds to TRBD1 (7 bases). Deletions cut 5 bases from V and 0 bases from J, with 12 bases between. The length of the CDR3 is 15 residues. Germline CDR1 and CDR2: SGHRS and YFSETQ. The DNA for the CDR3 is TGCGCCAGCAGGCGGGACAGCCCCTCCTACAATGAGCAGTTCTTC. This translates into CASRRDSPSYNEQFF.

The CDR3 loop is CASSYSPSDYNEQFF. Written as DNA, the CDR3 is TGTGCCAGCAGTTACTCGCCTAGCGACTACAATGAGCAGTTCTTC. The V call is TRBV6-5, the J call TRBJ2-1; tentatively, D is TRBD2 (6 bases). Germline CDR1 MNHEY, CDR2 SVGAGI. V was trimmed by 0 bases and J by 3 bases, leaving 9 bases between them. CDR3 length equals 15 residues.

The J gene is TRBJ2-5, the V gene TRBV5-1, with 14 bases that match TRBD2. This CDR3 contains 17 residues. The J segment lost 2 bases and the V segment lost 2 bases, leaving 5 bases of the junction unmatched. CDR1 and CDR2 (germline): SGHRS, YFSETQ. CDR3 DNA sequence: TGCGCCAGCAGCTTAAGGGGGACTAGCGGGAGTCAAGAGACCCAGTACTTC. Its protein product is CASSLRGTSGSQETQYF.

This clone was seen more than once but under ten times. CDR3 in DNA: TGTGCCATCAGCAGGGGGGCCAACACTGAAGCTTTCTTT. It translates to CAISRGANTEAFF. The chain uses TRBV10-3 and TRBJ1-1; 7 positions match TRBD1. CDR1 is ENHRY and CDR2 is SYGVKD in the germline V gene. V was clipped by 6 bases and J by 2 bases; unmatched bases: 3. The CDR3 sequence is 13 residues long.

The chain links TRBV27 to TRBJ2-5, with 11 nucleotides matching TRBD2. The CDR3 has 15 residues. CDR1 and CDR2 from the germline V gene are MNHEY and SMNVEV (reference sequence). V lost 3 bases to trimming and J lost 2 bases; unmatched junction nucleotides: 2. CDR3 loop: CASSLGTSGQETQYF. For the CDR3, the DNA is TGTGCCAGCAGTTTGGGGACTAGCGGACAAGAGACCCAGTACTTC.